These 22 T cell receptor beta chains came from one sample sequenced in a study of cytomegalovirus exposure and HLA in healthy donors. PCR used 60 Vbeta primers and 13 Jbeta primers. Assay used: immunoSEQ multiplex PCR; TCRdb lists only in-frame clones, some missing. In the table there are about 150,000 clones, roughly 80% of which are singletons. The sequenced material came from PBMCs. The receptors derive from a man aged 35 to 55 in good health and CMV-seropositive.

The chain uses TRBV28 and TRBJ1-1; D may be TRBD1 (6 bases). Germline lookup yields CDR1 MDHEN and CDR2 SYDVKM. The CDR3 has 17 amino acids. Trimming stripped 5 bases from V and 2 bases from J, with 21 bases between. The CDR3 DNA reads TGTGCCAGCAGTAGTCGAGAGGCCTGGGGGGGCAACACTGAAGCTTTCTTT. Translated: CASSSREAWGGNTEAFF.

The genes are TRBV27 and TRBJ2-3; TRBD2 matches 10 bases. The junction had 10 bases not matched to a gene; V was cut back by 2 bases and J by 2 bases. This CDR3 region has 18 residues. The germline V gene has CDR1 MNHEY and CDR2 SMNVEV (reference sequence). This CDR3 reads CASSLRSISGRTTDTQYF. The CDR3 coding sequence is TGTGCCAGCAGTTTAAGGTCAATTAGCGGGAGGACCACAGATACGCAGTATTTT.

Here the CDR3 reads CASSQSTGHRHEQYF. The CDR3 DNA reads as TGCGCCAGCAGCCAATCGACAGGGCATCGGCACGAGCAGTACTTC. The chain uses TRBV5-1 and TRBJ2-7; TRBD1 matches 7 bases. J gave up 5 bases and V 4 bases, and 12 bases lay outside the gene matches. The germline V gene has CDR1 SGHRS and CDR2 YFSETQ. The CDR3 is 15 amino acids.

J is TRBJ2-7 and V is TRBV29-1; TRBD1 matches 8 bases. V was pared by 7 bases and J by 2 bases, with 4 bases of the junction left unmatched. CDR3 length: 12 residues. CDR1 and CDR2 from the germline V gene are SQVTM and ANQGSEA. CDR3 residues: CSAETGAYEQYF. The CDR3 region has the DNA TGCAGCGCGGAGACAGGGGCCTACGAGCAGTACTTC.

This chain joins TRBV7-8 and TRBJ2-7, with D perhaps matching TRBD2 (6 bases). This CDR3 region has 15 residues. The V and J ends lost 1 base and 6 bases respectively, with 16 bases between them. Germline V gives CDR1 SGHVS, CDR2 FQNEAQ. This CDR3 is CASSLVRGVSGEQYF. CDR3 sequence (DNA): TGTGCCAGCAGCTTAGTTCGCGGGGTTAGCGGCGAGCAGTACTTC. Looking up the rest from reference TRBV7-8 and TRBJ2-7 gives the full variable domain: GAGVSQSPRYKVAKRGQDVALRCDPISGHVSLFWYQQALGQGPEFLTYFQNEAQLDKSGLPSDRFFAERPEGSVSTLKIQRTQQEDSAVYLCASSLVRGVSGEQYFGPGTRLTVT.

For the CDR3, the DNA is TGTGCCAGCCAGACAGGCATCTATGGCTACACCTTC. As protein: CASQTGIYGYTF. The rearrangement uses TRBV2 and TRBJ1-2, with D maybe TRBD1 (6 bases). The CDR3 loop spans 12 amino acids. Per germline, CDR1 SNHLY and CDR2 FYNNEI. The V end was cut by 8 bases, the J end by 4 bases, with 11 bases between.

This rearrangement joins TRBV4-1 to TRBJ2-6, with a tentative D call TRBD1 (6 bases). The CDR3 runs 18 residues. V was clipped by 2 bases and J by 2 bases, with 16 bases between them. CDR1 MGHRA and CDR2 YSYEKL come from the germline V gene. Here the CDR3 reads CASSQPLRNRAGANVLTF. CDR3 bases: TGCGCCAGCAGCCAACCGTTGAGGAACAGGGCTGGGGCCAACGTCCTGACTTTC.

The CDR3 region has the DNA TGTGCCAGCAGGGAATTCGGGACTAGCGAGGCCTACGAGCAGTACTTC. Protein product: CASREFGTSEAYEQYF. This chain uses TRBV27 with TRBJ2-7, with 10 bases that match TRBD2. V trimming: 6 bases; J trimming: 2 bases; junction bases outside the gene matches: 10. The germline V gene has CDR1 MNHEY and CDR2 SMNVEV (reference sequence). The CDR3 sequence is 16 residues long.

The gene calls are TRBV4-2 and TRBJ2-7; 7 nucleotides line up with TRBD2. This CDR3 has 16 amino acids. From germline, CDR1 is LGHNA and CDR2 YNFKEQ. Trimming took 1 base from V and 2 from J; bases not matched to a gene: 8. CDR3 region: CASSQGEALAAYEQYF. For the CDR3, the DNA is TGTGCCAGCAGCCAAGGTGAGGCCCTAGCGGCCTACGAGCAGTACTTC.

The rearrangement joins TRBV5-4 to TRBJ2-2; the match to TRBD2 covers 7 bases. This CDR3 region has 15 residues. Trimming cost V 0 bases and J 1 base; bases outside gene matches: 0. In germline, CDR1 is SGHNT, CDR2 YYREEE (reference sequence). CDR3 sequence (DNA): TGTGCCAGCAGCTTGGCGGGGGGGAACACCGGGGAGCTGTTTTTT. It codes for CASSLAGGNTGELFF.

This chain connects TRBV5-1 to TRBJ2-3; 8 bases match TRBD1. J gave up 6 bases and V 5 bases, and 8 bases lay outside the gene matches. The CDR3 length is 14 residues. Germline CDR1 is SGHRS and CDR2 is YFSETQ. CDR3 sequence reads: CASRDIQGADTQYF. The CDR3 DNA follows: TGCGCCAGCAGGGACATTCAGGGGGCCGATACGCAGTATTTT.

The chain employs TRBV5-1 and TRBJ2-5; D is perhaps TRBD2 (5 bases). CDR3 size: 16 residues. Germline assignment: CDR1 SGHRS and CDR2 YFSETQ. The ends were cut back, 4 bases at V and 1 base at J, with 17 bases in the middle. The CDR3 is CASSDPSRRPQETQYF. CDR3 sequence (DNA): TGCGCCAGCAGCGACCCTAGTAGGAGGCCCCAAGAGACCCAGTACTTC.

The gene calls are TRBV5-6 and TRBJ2-2; 13 bases are a match to TRBD2. This CDR3 comprises 16 residues. Germline-derived CDR1 and CDR2 are SGHDT and YYEEEE. The V and J ends lost 4 bases and 5 bases, in that order; junction bases with no gene match: 5. CDR3 in amino acids: CASSPPGLAGTGELFF. CDR3 DNA sequence: TGTGCCAGCAGCCCGCCGGGACTAGCGGGAACCGGGGAGCTGTTTTTT. The whole variable domain, remainder taken from reference TRBV5-6 and TRBJ2-2, is DAGVTQSPTHLIKTRGQQVTLRCSPKSGHDTVSWYQQALGQGPQFIFQYYEEEERQRGNFPDRFSGHQFPNYSSELNVNALLLGDSALYLCASSPPGLAGTGELFFGEGSRLTVL.

The rearrangement links TRBV7-9 to TRBJ2-5; D is uncertain. CDR1 and CDR2 from the germline V gene are SEHNR and FQNEAQ (reference sequence). The CDR3 is 14 residues long. V shed 5 bases and J shed 5 bases, with 15 bases lying between them. CDR3 DNA sequence: TGTGCCAGCAGCCCGCACCCAGGCGCGGAGACCCAGTACTTC. As protein: CASSPHPGAETQYF.

In nucleotides, the CDR3 is TGTGCCAGCAGCTTAGTAGCGGGTAATGAGCAGTTCTTC. Its translation: CASSLVAGNEQFF. The rearrangement uses TRBV7-9 and TRBJ2-1, with TRBD2 matching over 7 bases. With V trimmed by 1 base and J by 7 bases, 1 base remained unmatched. Germline loops: CDR1 SEHNR, CDR2 FQNEAQ (reference sequence). The CDR3 is made up of 13 amino acids.

The count of this clone is one. The chain links TRBV2 to TRBJ1-2, with unresolved D. The CDR3 loop spans 13 amino acids. V was pared by 7 bases and J by 0 bases, with 9 bases between. Germline V lookup: CDR1 SNHLY, CDR2 FYNNEI. The CDR3 bases are TGTGCCAGCATTGTCGTTCCTAACTATGGCTACACCTTC. Translated, it gives CASIVVPNYGYTF.

This clone came up once. The J gene is TRBJ2-1, the V gene TRBV9, with D maybe TRBD2 (6 bases). Between the trimmed V and J ends, which lost 5 bases and 5 bases, there was a span of 8 bases. Per germline, CDR1 SGDLS and CDR2 YYNGEE. CDR3 size: 12 residues. CDR3: CASSPSDNEQFF. The CDR3 DNA sequence: TGTGCCAGCAGTCCTAGCGACAATGAGCAGTTCTTC.

The rearrangement joins TRBV6-1 to TRBJ1-3; 9 bases are a match to TRBD1. Trimming cost V 4 bases and J 4 bases; bases outside gene matches: 8. Germline V lookup: CDR1 MNHNS, CDR2 SASEGT. The CDR3 has 16 amino acids. CDR3 in DNA: TGTGCCAGCAGTGTTAGGACAGGGGCCGCCGGAAACACCATATATTTT. Protein sequence: CASSVRTGAAGNTIYF.

J is TRBJ1-2 and V is TRBV27; 9 bases are a match to TRBD1. The CDR3 spans 15 residues. The ends lost 5 bases at V and 3 bases at J; junction bases unmatched: 7. Germline CDR1 and CDR2: MNHEY and SMNVEV (reference sequence). The CDR3 spells CASSVLQGAHYGYTF. The CDR3 coding sequence is TGTGCCAGCAGTGTTTTACAGGGGGCTCACTATGGCTACACCTTC.

The rearrangement uses TRBV7-9 and TRBJ2-7, with D perhaps matching TRBD2 (6 bases). Trimming removed 5 bases at V and 5 bases at J, with 16 bases between. CDR3 length: 14 residues. Germline V lookup: CDR1 SEHNR, CDR2 FQNEAQ (reference sequence). CDR3 protein: CASSPGTGANEQYF. In DNA form, the CDR3 reads TGTGCCAGCAGCCCAGGGACTGGTGCTAACGAGCAGTACTTC.

This rearrangement joins TRBV28 to TRBJ1-1; TRBD1 matches 8 bases. V lost 11 bases and J lost 0; bases outside the gene matches: 2. The CDR3 sequence is 12 residues long. Germline values: CDR1 MDHEN, CDR2 SYDVKM. The CDR3 coding sequence is TGTGCCGGACAGGGCATGAACACTGAAGCTTTCTTT. This translates into CAGQGMNTEAFF.

The V call is TRBV10-3, the J call TRBJ2-5; D ambiguous. V gave up 2 bases and J gave up 11 bases, with 12 bases separating them. Germline V CDR1 and CDR2: ENHRY, SYGVKD. There are 12 residues in the CDR3. This CDR3 is CAISEAGREQYF. In DNA form, the CDR3 reads TGTGCCATCAGTGAGGCCGGTCGTGAGCAGTACTTC.